This entry lists 20 T cell receptor beta chains sequenced from one sample in a study of identical twins. TCRdb independently ran MiXCR on the 5' RACE reads; one entry per CDR3 protein. The repertoire has about 690,000 distinct CDR3 sequences, over 5% of them found once; the top ten carry roughly 2%. The sequencing sample was made of naive T cells sorted from blood. The source is a man aged 18 to 30 in good health.

This clonotype was seen only a few times. The CDR3 coding sequence is TGTGCCAGCAGTTACTCGAACCCAGGGGGTTACAATGAGCAGTTCTTC. Protein product: CASSYSNPGGYNEQFF. V gene TRBV6-5 combines with J gene TRBJ2-1; TRBD1 matches 7 bases. Germline V gene data show CDR1 as MNHEY and CDR2 as SVGAGI. CDR3 size: 16 residues. Trimming removed 0 bases from V and 4 bases from J; junction bases left unmatched: 6.

This rearrangement joins TRBV19 to TRBJ2-1; 10 bases line up with TRBD1. CDR3 size: 15 residues. Trimming at V came to 4 bases and at J to 7 bases, leaving 7 bases not matched to a gene. The germline CDR1 and CDR2 sequences are LNHDA and SQIVND (reference sequence). CDR3 residues: CASSTTTGGGNEQFF. In DNA form, the CDR3 reads TGTGCCAGTAGTACTACGACAGGGGGCGGGAATGAGCAGTTCTTC.

The chain employs TRBV6-1 and TRBJ1-5; 7 bases are a match to TRBD1. This CDR3 has 14 residues. Trimming cost V 5 bases and J 1 base; bases outside gene matches: 2. Germline values: CDR1 MNHNS, CDR2 SASEGT. Here the CDR3 DNA reads TGTGCCAGCAGTAAGGACAGGAGCAATCAGCCCCAGCATTTT. This sequence encodes CASSKDRSNQPQHF.

The DNA for the CDR3 is TGTGCCAGCAGCCCCCGAGGCGGGAGTCGGACAGATACGCAGTATTTT. It is translated as CASSPRGGSRTDTQYF. This chain uses TRBV12-3 or TRBV12-4 with TRBJ2-3; 7 nucleotides agree with TRBD2. The CDR3 spans 16 residues. J lost 3 bases, V lost 6 bases, and 12 bases had no gene match.

This clonotype has at least ten counts. This chain joins TRBV4-2 and TRBJ1-1; TRBD1 matches 7 bases. Losses at the gene ends were 0 bases for V and 2 bases for J; bases not matched to a gene: 6. The length of the CDR3 is 16 residues. The germline gives CDR1 LGHNA, CDR2 YNFKEQ. CDR3 DNA sequence: TGTGCCAGCAGCCAAGAAATGGGGACAGAAAACACTGAAGCTTTCTTT. Its protein is CASSQEMGTENTEAFF.

This clonotype was detected a few times. This chain connects TRBV5-1 to TRBJ2-7; 12 bases align to TRBD2. Looked up from germline, CDR1 is SGHRS and CDR2 is YFSETQ. V was clipped by 4 bases and J by 0 bases; unmatched bases: 5. The CDR3 has 16 residues. CDR3 nucleotide sequence: TGCGCCAGCAGCCCCAGACTAGCGGGAGCCTCCTACGAGCAGTACTTC. It encodes CASSPRLAGASYEQYF.

This clonotype was seen only a few times. V and J are TRBV18 and TRBJ2-5; D remains unclear. Germline-derived CDR1 and CDR2 are KGHSH and LQKENI. The CDR3 spans 12 residues. V dropped 3 bases and J dropped 5 bases, with 7 bases sitting between them. In nucleotides, the CDR3 is TGTGCCAGCTCACCGGATGAGGAGACCCAGTACTTC. It is translated as CASSPDEETQYF.

This clonotype was seen at least ten times. The chain employs TRBV27 and TRBJ1-3; a possible D gene is TRBD1 (5 bases). Germline V gives CDR1 MNHEY, CDR2 SMNVEV (reference sequence). V lost 4 bases and J 1 base, leaving 11 bases between the germline ends. The CDR3 runs to 15 residues. As DNA, the CDR3 is TGTGCCAGCAGTTCAGGGTTCCGGTCTGGAAACACCATATATTTT. Translated: CASSSGFRSGNTIYF.

This clonotype came up many times. The CDR3 sequence is CASSQLAGVQNEQFF. DNA of the CDR3: TGTGCCAGCAGCCAACTAGCGGGAGTGCAGAATGAGCAGTTCTTC. The chain is built from TRBV27 and TRBJ2-1; 11 bases map to TRBD2. This CDR3 is built from 15 residues. V shed 6 bases, J shed 7 bases, and the junction held 8 bases outside the gene matches. Germline lookup yields CDR1 MNHEY and CDR2 SMNVEV (reference sequence).

The table lists this clonotype with many counts. V gene TRBV5-1 combines with J gene TRBJ2-7, with 9 bases aligning to TRBD1. CDR3 size: 15 residues. Germline CDR1 reads SGHRS; CDR2 reads YFSETQ. V was clipped by 0 bases and J by 5 bases; unmatched bases: 6. CDR3 sequence: CASSLVGTGTNEQYF. CDR3 nucleotides: TGCGCCAGCAGCTTGGTTGGGACAGGGACTAACGAGCAGTACTTC.

This clonotype was observed at least ten times. The rearrangement links TRBV4-3 to TRBJ1-2; 7 nucleotides agree with TRBD1. The germline CDR1 and CDR2 sequences are LGHNA and YSLEER. Trimming at V came to 4 bases and at J to 8 bases, leaving 13 bases not matched to a gene. CDR3 length: 15 residues. CDR3 coding DNA: TGCGCCAGCAGCCCTGGACAGGCCCTACAAGGAGGCTACACCTTC. Its protein is CASSPGQALQGGYTF.

This chain uses TRBV7-2 with TRBJ1-1; tentative D call: TRBD1 (6 bases). This CDR3 is built from 14 residues. CDR1 SGHTA and CDR2 FQGNSA come from the germline V gene. The V gene lost 5 bases and the J gene lost 4 bases, with 14 bases spanning the gap. The CDR3 region is CASSRLGGGTEAFF. CDR3 DNA sequence: TGTGCCAGCAGCCGCCTCGGAGGGGGCACTGAAGCTTTCTTT.

This clonotype was observed many times. DNA of the CDR3: TGCGCCAGCAGAAATGGGGCTAGCGGTAAATACGAGCAGTACTTC. Translation: CASRNGASGKYEQYF. V is TRBV5-1 and J is TRBJ2-7; 7 nucleotides match TRBD2. Unmatched junction bases numbered 12, after V lost 5 bases and J lost 4 bases. This CDR3 is built from 15 residues. Looked up from germline, CDR1 is SGHRS and CDR2 is YFSETQ.

This clonotype appeared many times. The rearrangement joins TRBV9 to TRBJ2-1, with 10 bases lining up with TRBD2. V lost 3 bases and J lost 6; bases outside the gene matches: 12. There are 17 residues in the CDR3. Germline loops: CDR1 SGDLS, CDR2 YYNGEE. The DNA of the CDR3 is TGTGCCAGCAGCGCACCACTTAGCGGGAGGATGTCCAATGAGCAGTTCTTC. This encodes CASSAPLSGRMSNEQFF.

This clonotype was seen at least ten times. The V call is TRBV20-1, the J call TRBJ2-1; 10 bases align to TRBD1. V gave up 8 bases and J gave up 7 bases; unmatched junction bases: 8. Germline V lookup: CDR1 DFQATT, CDR2 SNEGSKA (reference sequence). The CDR3 has 13 residues. The CDR3 DNA reads TGCAGTATGAACAAGGGACAGGGGAATGAGCAGTTCTTC. Translation: CSMNKGQGNEQFF.

This clonotype appeared many times. The chain joins TRBV20-1 to TRBJ1-4, with 10 bases aligning to TRBD1. The CDR3 is 13 amino acids. Per the germline V gene, CDR1 is DFQATT and CDR2 is SNEGSKA (reference sequence). The V gene end was trimmed by 1 base and the J gene end by 8 bases; junction bases not matched to a gene: 1. The CDR3, as DNA: TGCAGTGCTAGAGTGGGACAGGGGGAAAAACTGTTTTTT. Translation gives CSARVGQGEKLFF.

The rearrangement joins TRBV25-1 to TRBJ1-2; the D is unclear. CDR3 length equals 10 residues. CDR1 is MGHDK and CDR2 is SYGVNS in the germline V gene. V was shortened by 7 bases and J by 8 bases, with 8 bases between the two germline ends. CDR3 amino acids: CASMNGGYTF. CDR3 nucleotides: TGTGCCAGCATGAACGGGGGCTACACCTTC.

This clonotype was observed many times. V usage is TRBV11-2 and J usage is TRBJ2-1, with 7 bases matching TRBD2. Germline V gene data show CDR1 as SGHAT and CDR2 as FQNNGV. The CDR3 spans 14 residues. The junction had 13 bases not matched to a gene; V was cut back by 5 bases and J by 12 bases. In DNA, the CDR3 is TGTGCCAGCAGCCCCAATAGAGCGGGATCTGCGCAGTTCTTC. Translating it yields CASSPNRAGSAQFF.

This sequence joins TRBV15 and TRBJ2-5; D is perhaps TRBD2 (6 bases). With 6 bases removed from V and 5 bases from J, the gap between germline ends came to 25 bases. Germline values: CDR1 LNHNV, CDR2 YYDKDF (reference sequence). CDR3 length equals 17 residues. CDR3 bases: TGTGCCACCAGTCACGGGGGAGTGGGGCCCGGGTTGGAGACCCAGTACTTC. It encodes CATSHGGVGPGLETQYF.

The chain combines TRBV7-6 with TRBJ2-7; TRBD2 matches 7 bases. Trimming removed 0 bases from V and 0 bases from J; junction bases left unmatched: 2. The length of the CDR3 is 15 residues. Germline V CDR1 and CDR2: SGHVS, FNYEAQ. The chain's CDR3 is CASSLAASGSYEQYV. The CDR3 DNA reads as TGTGCCAGCAGCTTAGCGGCTAGCGGCTCCTACGAGCAGTACGTC.